This T cell receptor beta chain was sequenced for a study of cytomegalovirus exposure and HLA in healthy donors. PCR primers comprised 60 Vbeta and 13 Jbeta primers. As originally analysed: Later analysis identified tens of millions of unique TCR beta chains, roughly 11 million shared. Using immunoSEQ multiplex PCR, the repertoire was profiled, and TCRdb retains in-frame clones only, with some absent. The V and J calls and clone size come from that table; D and trimming were worked out from the DNA. The top ten hold around 3% of the sample, which has about 150,000 clones, about 70% seen once. Study-wide results and caveats: Fewer than 20,000 TCR beta sequences were associated with HLA alleles at 0.05 false discovery rate in a later analysis. The study listed 150 to 200 cytomegalovirus-associated TCR beta chains.

The CDR3 has 14 residues. V shed 5 bases, J shed 5 bases, and the junction held 8 bases outside the gene matches. Germline CDR1 and CDR2: MNHNY and SVGAGI (reference sequence). In the case of this clone: Its specificity is not known.

The sample taken for sequencing was PBMCs. The V call is TRBV6-6, the J call TRBJ1-1; 7 nucleotides match TRBD1. The origin of this receptor is a man aged 40-50 years in good health and CMV-seronegative. The CDR3 sequence: CASSLDRVGTEAFF. CDR3 bases: TGTGCCAGCAGTCTCGACAGGGTAGGAACTGAAGCTTTCTTT.